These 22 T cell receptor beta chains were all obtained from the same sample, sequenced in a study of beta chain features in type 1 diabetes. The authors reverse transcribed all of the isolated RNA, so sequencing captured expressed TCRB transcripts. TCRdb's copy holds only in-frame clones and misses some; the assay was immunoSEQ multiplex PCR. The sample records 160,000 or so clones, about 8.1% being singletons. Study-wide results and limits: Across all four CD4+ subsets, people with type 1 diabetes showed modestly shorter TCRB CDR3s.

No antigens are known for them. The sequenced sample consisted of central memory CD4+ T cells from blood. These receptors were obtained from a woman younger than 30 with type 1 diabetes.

Written as DNA, the CDR3 is TGCGCCAGCAGCTTGGAAGACAGCCTAAGGGAAAAACTGTTTTTT. This codes for CASSLEDSLREKLFF. This chain links TRBV5-1 with TRBJ1-4, with D possibly TRBD1 on 5 matching bases. The CDR3 has 15 amino acids. V gave up 0 bases and J gave up 8 bases, with 14 bases separating them. Looked up from germline, CDR1 is SGHRS and CDR2 is YFSETQ.

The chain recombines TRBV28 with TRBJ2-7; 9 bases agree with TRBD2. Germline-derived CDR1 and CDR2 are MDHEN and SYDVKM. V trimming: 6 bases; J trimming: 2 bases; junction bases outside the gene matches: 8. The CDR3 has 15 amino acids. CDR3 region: CASSLGASGAYEQYF. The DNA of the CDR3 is TGTGCCAGCAGCCTCGGGGCTAGCGGGGCCTACGAGCAGTACTTC.

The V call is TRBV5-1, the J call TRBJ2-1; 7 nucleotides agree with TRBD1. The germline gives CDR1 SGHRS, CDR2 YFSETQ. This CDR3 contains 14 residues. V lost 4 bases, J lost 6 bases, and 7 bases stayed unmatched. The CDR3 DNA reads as TGCGCCAGCAGCCCCTGGACAGGCTCCAATGAGCAGTTCTTC. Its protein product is CASSPWTGSNEQFF.

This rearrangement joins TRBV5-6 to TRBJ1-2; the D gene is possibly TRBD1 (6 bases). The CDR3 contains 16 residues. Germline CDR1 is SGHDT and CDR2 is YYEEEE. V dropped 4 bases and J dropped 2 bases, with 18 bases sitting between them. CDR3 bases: TGTGCCAGCAGCCCCGACCCTGGGGGCGCAAACTATGGCTACACCTTC. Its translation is CASSPDPGGANYGYTF.

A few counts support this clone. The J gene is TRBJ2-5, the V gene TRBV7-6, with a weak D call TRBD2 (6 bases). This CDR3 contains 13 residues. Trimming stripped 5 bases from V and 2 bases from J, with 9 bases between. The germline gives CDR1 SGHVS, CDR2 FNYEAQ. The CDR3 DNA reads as TGTGCCAGCAGCCGTAGCGGACAAGAGACCCAGTACTTC. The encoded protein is CASSRSGQETQYF.

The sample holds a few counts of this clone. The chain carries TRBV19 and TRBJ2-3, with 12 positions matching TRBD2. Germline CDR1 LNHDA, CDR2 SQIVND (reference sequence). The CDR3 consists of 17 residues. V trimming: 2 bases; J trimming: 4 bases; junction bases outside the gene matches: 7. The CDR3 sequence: CASSIYGLAGSSDTQYF. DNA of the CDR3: TGTGCCAGTAGTATATATGGACTAGCGGGGTCATCAGATACGCAGTATTTT.

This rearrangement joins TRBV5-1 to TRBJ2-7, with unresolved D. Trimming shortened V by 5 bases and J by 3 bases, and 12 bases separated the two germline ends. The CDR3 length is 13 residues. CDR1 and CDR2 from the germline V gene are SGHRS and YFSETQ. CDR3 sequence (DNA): TGCGCCAGCAGTCGTTCGGCGGACTACGAGCAGTACTTC. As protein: CASSRSADYEQYF.

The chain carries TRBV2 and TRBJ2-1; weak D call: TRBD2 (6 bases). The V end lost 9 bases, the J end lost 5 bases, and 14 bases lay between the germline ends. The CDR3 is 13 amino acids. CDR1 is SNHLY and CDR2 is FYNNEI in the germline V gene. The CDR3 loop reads CARAPSDNNEQFF. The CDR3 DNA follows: TGTGCCAGAGCCCCTAGCGACAACAATGAGCAGTTCTTC.

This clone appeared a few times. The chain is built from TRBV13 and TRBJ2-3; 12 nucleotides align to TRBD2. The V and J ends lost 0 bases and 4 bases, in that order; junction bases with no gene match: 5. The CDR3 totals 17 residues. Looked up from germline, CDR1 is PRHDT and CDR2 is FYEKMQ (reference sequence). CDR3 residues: CASSLGASGGGADTQYF. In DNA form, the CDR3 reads TGTGCCAGCAGCTTAGGCGCTAGCGGGGGGGGTGCAGATACGCAGTATTTT.

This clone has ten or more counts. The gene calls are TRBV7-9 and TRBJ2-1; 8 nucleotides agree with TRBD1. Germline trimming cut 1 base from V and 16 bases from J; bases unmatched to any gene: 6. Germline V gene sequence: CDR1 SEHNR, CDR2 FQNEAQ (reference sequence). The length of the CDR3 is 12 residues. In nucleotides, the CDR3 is TGTGCCAGCAGCTTAGAAGGGACAGGATACTTCTTC. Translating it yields CASSLEGTGYFF. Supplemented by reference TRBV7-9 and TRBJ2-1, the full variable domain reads DTGVSQNPRHKITKRGQNVTFRCDPISEHNRLYWYRQTLGQGPEFLTYFQNEAQLEKSRLLSDRFSAERPKGSFSTLEIQRTEQGDSAMYLCASSLEGTGYFFGPGTRLTVL.

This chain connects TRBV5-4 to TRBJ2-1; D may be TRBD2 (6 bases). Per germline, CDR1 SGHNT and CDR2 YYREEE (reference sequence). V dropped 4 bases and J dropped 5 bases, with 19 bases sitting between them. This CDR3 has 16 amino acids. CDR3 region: CASSPGFGGADNEQFF. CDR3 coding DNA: TGTGCCAGCAGCCCAGGTTTCGGCGGGGCTGACAATGAGCAGTTCTTC.

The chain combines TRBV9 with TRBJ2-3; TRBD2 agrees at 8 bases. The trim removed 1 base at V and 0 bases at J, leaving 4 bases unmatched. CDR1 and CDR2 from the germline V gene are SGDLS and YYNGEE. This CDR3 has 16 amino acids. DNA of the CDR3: TGTGCCAGCAGCGTACTTTCTAGCGGGAGCACAGATACGCAGTATTTT. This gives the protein CASSVLSSGSTDTQYF.

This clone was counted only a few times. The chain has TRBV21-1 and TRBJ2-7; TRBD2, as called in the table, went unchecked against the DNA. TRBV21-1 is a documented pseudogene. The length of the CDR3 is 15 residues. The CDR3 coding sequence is TGTGCCAGCAGCTCGCTAGCGGGAGAGATCTACGAGCAGTACTTC. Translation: CASSSLAGEIYEQYF.

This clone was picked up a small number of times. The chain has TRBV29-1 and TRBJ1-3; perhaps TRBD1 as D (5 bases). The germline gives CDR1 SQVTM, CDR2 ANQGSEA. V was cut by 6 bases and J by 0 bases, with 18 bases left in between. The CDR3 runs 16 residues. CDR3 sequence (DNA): TGCAGCGTCCTGGGGCAGAAATCAGCCTCTGGAAACACCATATATTTT. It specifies CSVLGQKSASGNTIYF. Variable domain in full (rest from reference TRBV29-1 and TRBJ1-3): SAVISQKPSRDICQRGTSLTIQCQVDSQVTMMFWYRQQPGQSLTLIATANQGSEATYESGFVIDKFPISRPNLTFSTLTVSNMSPEDSSIYLCSVLGQKSASGNTIYFGEGSWLTVV.

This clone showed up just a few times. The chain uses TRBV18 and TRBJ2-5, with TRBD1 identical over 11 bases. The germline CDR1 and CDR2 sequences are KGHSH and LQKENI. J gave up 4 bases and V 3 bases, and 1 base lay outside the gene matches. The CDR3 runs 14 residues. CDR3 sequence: CASSPGTGGETQYF. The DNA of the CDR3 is TGTGCCAGCTCACCCGGGACAGGGGGAGAGACCCAGTACTTC.

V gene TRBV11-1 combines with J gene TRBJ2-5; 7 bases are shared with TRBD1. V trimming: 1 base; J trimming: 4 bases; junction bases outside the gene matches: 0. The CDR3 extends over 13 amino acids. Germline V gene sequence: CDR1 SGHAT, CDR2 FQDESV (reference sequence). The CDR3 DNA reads TGTGCCAGCAGCTTAGGGGACAGAGAGACCCAGTACTTC. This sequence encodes CASSLGDRETQYF.

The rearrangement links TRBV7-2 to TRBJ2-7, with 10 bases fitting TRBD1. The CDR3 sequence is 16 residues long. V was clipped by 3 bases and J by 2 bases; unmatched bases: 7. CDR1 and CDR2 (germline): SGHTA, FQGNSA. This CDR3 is CASSLAGTGDPYEQYF. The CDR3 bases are TGTGCCAGCAGCTTGGCCGGGACAGGGGACCCCTACGAGCAGTACTTC.

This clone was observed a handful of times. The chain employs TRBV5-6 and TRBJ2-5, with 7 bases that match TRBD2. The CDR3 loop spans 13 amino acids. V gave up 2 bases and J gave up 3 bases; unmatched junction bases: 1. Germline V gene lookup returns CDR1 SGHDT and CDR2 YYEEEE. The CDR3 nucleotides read TGTGCCAGCAGCTTCCGGGGGGAAGAGACCCAGTACTTC. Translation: CASSFRGEETQYF.

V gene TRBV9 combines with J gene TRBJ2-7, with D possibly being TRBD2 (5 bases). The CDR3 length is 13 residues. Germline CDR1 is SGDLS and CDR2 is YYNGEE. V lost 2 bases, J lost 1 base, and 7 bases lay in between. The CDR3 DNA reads TGTGCCAGCAGCGTCGGGGAATCCTACGAGCAGTACTTC. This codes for CASSVGESYEQYF.

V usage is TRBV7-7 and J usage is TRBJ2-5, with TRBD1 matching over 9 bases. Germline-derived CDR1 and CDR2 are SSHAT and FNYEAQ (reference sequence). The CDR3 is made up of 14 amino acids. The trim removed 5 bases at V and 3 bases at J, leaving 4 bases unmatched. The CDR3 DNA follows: TGTGCCAGCAGCGCCGGGACAGGGAAAGAGACCCAGTACTTC. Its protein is CASSAGTGKETQYF.

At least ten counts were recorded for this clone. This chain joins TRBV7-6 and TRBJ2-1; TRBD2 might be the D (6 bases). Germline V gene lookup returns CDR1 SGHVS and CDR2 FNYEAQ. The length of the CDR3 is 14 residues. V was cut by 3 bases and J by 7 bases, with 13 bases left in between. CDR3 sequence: CASSFERVGNEQFF. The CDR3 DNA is TGTGCCAGCAGCTTCGAGCGGGTGGGTAATGAGCAGTTCTTC.

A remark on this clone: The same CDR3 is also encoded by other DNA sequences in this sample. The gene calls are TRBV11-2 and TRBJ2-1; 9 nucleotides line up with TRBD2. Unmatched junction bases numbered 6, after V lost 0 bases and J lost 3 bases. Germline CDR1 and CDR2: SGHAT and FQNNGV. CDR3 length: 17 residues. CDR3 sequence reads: CASSLDSSSGDYNEQFF. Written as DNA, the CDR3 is TGTGCCAGCAGCTTAGATTCTTCTAGCGGGGACTACAATGAGCAGTTCTTC. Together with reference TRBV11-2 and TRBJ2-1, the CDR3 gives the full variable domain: EAGVAQSPRYKIIEKRQSVAFWCNPISGHATLYWYQQILGQGPKLLIQFQNNGVVDDSQLPKDRFSAERLKGVDSTLKIQPAKLEDSAVYLCASSLDSSSGDYNEQFFGPGTRLTVL.